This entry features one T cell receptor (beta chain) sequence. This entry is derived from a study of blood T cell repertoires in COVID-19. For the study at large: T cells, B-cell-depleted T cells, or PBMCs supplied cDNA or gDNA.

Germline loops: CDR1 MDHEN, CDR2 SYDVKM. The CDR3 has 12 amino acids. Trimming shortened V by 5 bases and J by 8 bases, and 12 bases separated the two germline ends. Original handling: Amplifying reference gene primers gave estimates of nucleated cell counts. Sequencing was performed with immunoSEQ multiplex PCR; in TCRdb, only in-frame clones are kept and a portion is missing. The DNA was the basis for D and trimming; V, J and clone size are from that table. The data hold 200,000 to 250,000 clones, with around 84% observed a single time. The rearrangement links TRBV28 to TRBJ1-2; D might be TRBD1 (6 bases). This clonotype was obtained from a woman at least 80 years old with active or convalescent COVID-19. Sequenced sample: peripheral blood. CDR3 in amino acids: CASSLTGTGYTF. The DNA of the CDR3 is TGTGCCAGCAGTCTCACAGGGACCGGCTACACCTTC.